The T cell receptor beta chain under discussion was sequenced for a study of spatial heterogeneity in lung cancer. Overall study findings and caveats: Tumor TCRs that were ubiquitous and expanded showed up in blood more at resection than follow-up.

The presence of a unique molecular identifier marked each TCR cDNA molecule. A single record per CDR3 protein comes from TCRdb applying MiXCR to the 5' RACE reads. The table lists some 100,000 distinct CDR3 sequences, 7.5% to 10% of them singletons. The CDR3 loop spans 13 amino acids. The ends were cut back, 7 bases at V and 6 bases at J, with 14 bases in the middle. In germline, CDR1 is KGHDR, CDR2 SFDVKD. Stated time point: sample taken at primary tumor resection. Whole RNA, isolated from tumor, nontumor lung or frozen PBMC, was sequenced without prior sorting. A word on this clonotype: The target antigen is unknown.

This sequence was found in a male donor with early-stage non-small cell lung cancer. The chain has TRBV24-1 and TRBJ1-2, with a possible D match to TRBD1 (6 bases). The sample was PBMCs, taken at surgery. Here the CDR3 reads CATRVVRGNGYTF. DNA for the CDR3: TGTGCCACCAGGGTGGTCAGGGGTAATGGCTACACCTTC.